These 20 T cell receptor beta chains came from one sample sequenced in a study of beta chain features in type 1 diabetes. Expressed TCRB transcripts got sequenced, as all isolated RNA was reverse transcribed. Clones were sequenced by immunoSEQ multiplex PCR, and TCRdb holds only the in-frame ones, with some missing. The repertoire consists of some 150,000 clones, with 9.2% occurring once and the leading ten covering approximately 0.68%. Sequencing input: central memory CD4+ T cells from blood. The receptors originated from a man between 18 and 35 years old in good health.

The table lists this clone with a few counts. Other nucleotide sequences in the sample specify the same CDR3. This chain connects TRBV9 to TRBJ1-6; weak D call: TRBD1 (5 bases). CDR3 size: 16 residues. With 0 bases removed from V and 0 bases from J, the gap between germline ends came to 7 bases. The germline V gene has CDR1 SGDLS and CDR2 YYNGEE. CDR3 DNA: TGTGCCAGCAGCGTAGGGGGCAGCTCCTATAATTCACCCCTCCACTTT. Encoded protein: CASSVGGSSYNSPLHF.

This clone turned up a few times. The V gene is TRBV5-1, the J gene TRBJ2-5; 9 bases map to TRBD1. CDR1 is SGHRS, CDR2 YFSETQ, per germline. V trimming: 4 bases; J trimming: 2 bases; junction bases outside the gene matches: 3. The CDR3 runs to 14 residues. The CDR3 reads CASSTGQGQETQYF. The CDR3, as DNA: TGCGCCAGCAGCACGGGACAGGGACAAGAGACCCAGTACTTC.

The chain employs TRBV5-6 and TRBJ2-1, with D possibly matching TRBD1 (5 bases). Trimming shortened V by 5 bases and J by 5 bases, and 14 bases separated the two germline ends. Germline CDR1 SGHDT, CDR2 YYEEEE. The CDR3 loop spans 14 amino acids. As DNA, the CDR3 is TGTGCCAGCAGTGTTGGACATGCCGACAATGAGCAGTTCTTC. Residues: CASSVGHADNEQFF.

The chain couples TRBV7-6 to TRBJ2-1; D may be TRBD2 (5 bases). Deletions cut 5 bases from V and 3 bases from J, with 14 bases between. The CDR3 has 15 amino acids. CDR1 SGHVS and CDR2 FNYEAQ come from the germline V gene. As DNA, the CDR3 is TGTGCCAGCAGCCCCCAAACGGGGTTCTACAATGAGCAGTTCTTC. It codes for CASSPQTGFYNEQFF.

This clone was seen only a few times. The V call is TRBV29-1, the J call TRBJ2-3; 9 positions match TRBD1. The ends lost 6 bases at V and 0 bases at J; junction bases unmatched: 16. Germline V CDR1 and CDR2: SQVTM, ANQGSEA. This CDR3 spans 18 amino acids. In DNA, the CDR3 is TGCAGCGTCCAATTGCGGCCGGGACAGGGCAGGAGCACAGATACGCAGTATTTT. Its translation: CSVQLRPGQGRSTDTQYF.

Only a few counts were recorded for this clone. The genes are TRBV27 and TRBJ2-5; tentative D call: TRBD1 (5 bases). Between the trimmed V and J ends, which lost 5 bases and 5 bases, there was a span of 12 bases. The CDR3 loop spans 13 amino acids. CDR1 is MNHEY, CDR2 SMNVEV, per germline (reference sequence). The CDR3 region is CASSPRVLETQYF. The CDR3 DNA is TGTGCCAGCAGTCCCAGGGTGTTGGAGACCCAGTACTTC.

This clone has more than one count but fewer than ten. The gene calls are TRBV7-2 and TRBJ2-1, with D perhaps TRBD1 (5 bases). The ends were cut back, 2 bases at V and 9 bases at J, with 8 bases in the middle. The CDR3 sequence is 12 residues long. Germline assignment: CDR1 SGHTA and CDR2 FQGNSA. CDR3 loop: CASSLWGSEQFF. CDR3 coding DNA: TGTGCCAGCAGCTTATGGGGCAGTGAGCAGTTCTTC.

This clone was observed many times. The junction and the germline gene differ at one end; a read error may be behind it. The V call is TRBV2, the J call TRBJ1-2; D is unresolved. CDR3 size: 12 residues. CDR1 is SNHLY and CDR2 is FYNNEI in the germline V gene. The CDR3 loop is CASREDGYGYTF. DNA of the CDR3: TGTGCCAGCAGGGAAGACGGCTATGGCTACACCTTC.

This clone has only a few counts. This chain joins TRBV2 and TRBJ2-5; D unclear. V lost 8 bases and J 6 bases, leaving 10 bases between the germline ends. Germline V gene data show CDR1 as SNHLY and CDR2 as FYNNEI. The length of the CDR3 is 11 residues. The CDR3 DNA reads TGTGCCAGCGACATTCAAAAGACCCAGTACTTC. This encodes CASDIQKTQYF.

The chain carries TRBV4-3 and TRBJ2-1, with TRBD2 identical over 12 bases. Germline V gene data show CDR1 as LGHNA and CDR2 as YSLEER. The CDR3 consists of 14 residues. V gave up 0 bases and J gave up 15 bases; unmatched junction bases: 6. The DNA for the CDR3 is TGCGCCAGCAGCCAAGAACCTAGCGGGGGGGCGCGGTTCTTC. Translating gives CASSQEPSGGARFF.

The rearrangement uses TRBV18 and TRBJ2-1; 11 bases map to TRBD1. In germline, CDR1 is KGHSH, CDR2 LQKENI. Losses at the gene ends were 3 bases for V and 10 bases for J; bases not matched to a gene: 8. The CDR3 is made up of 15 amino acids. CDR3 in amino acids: CASSPSGTGGREQFF. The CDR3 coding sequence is TGTGCCAGCTCACCGTCCGGGACAGGGGGTCGGGAGCAGTTCTTC. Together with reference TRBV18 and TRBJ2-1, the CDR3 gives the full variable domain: NAGVMQNPRHLVRRRGQEARLRCSPMKGHSHVYWYRQLPEEGLKFMVYLQKENIIDESGMPKERFSAEFPKEGPSILRIQQVVRGDSAAYFCASSPSGTGGREQFFGPGTRLTVL.

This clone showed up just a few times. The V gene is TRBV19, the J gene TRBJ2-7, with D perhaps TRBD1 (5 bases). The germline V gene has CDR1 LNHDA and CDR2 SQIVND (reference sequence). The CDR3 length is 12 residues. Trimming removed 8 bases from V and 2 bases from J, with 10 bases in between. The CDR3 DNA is TGTGCCAGTGGCCAGGGAACCTACGAGCAGTACTTC. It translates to CASGQGTYEQYF.

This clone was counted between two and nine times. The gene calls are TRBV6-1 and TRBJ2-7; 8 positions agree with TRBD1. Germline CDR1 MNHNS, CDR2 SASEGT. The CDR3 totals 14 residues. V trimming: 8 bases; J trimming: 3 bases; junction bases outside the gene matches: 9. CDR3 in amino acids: CASYRPGQDYEQYF. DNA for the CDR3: TGTGCCAGCTACAGACCGGGACAGGACTACGAGCAGTACTTC.

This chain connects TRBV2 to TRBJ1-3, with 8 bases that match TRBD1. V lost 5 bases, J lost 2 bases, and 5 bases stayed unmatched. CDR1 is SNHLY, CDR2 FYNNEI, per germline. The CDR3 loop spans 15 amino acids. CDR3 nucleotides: TGTGCCAGCAGTCTCACAGGGGGACCTGGAAACACCATATATTTT. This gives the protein CASSLTGGPGNTIYF.

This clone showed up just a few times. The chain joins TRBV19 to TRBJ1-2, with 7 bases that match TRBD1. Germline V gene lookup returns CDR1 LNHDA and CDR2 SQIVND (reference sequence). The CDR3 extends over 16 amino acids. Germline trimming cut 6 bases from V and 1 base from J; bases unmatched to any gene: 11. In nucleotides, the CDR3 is TGTGCCAGTAGACCTCTGGAACAGGGGCATAACTATGGCTACACCTTC. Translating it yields CASRPLEQGHNYGYTF.

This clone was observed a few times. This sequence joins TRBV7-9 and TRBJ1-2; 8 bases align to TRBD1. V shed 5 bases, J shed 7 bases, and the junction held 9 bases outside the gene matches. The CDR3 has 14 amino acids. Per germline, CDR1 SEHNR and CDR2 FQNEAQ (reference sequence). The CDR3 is CASSAGQGDGGYTF. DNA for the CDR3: TGTGCCAGCAGCGCAGGACAGGGAGACGGTGGCTACACCTTC.

The CDR3: CASGRSPQTGSYNEQFF. The CDR3 DNA follows: TGTGCTAGTGGCCGTTCCCCCCAGACTGGCTCCTACAATGAGCAGTTCTTC. V and J are TRBV12-5 and TRBJ2-1; D not resolved. The CDR3 has 17 amino acids. Germline V gene lookup returns CDR1 LGHNT and CDR2 FRNRAP. V was cut by 6 bases and J by 0 bases, with 18 bases left in between.

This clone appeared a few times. The CDR3, as DNA: TGTGCCAGCAGTTTGCTAGCGGGGGTGAACACCGGGGAGCTGTTTTTT. This encodes CASSLLAGVNTGELFF. This chain connects TRBV27 to TRBJ2-2, with TRBD2 identical over 10 bases. The CDR3 totals 16 residues. The germline V gene encodes CDR1 MNHEY and CDR2 SMNVEV (reference sequence). V was pared by 3 bases and J by 1 base, with 2 bases of the junction left unmatched.

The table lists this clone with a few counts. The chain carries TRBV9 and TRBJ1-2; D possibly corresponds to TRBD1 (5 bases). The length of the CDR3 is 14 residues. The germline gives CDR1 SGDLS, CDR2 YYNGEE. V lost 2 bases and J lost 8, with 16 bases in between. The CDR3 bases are TGTGCCAGCAGCGTTTCCGACAGTGTTTCAGGCTACACCTTC. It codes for CASSVSDSVSGYTF.

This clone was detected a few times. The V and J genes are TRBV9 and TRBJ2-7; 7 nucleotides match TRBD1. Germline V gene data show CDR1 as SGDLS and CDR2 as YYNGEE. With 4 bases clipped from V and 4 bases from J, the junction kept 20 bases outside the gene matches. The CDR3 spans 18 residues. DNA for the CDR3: TGTGCCAGCAGCCCTCGCCCCCTACAAGGACAGGTCACATACGAGCAGTACTTC. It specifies CASSPRPLQGQVTYEQYF. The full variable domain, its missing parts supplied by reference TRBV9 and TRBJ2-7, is DSGVTQTPKHLITATGQRVTLRCSPRSGDLSVYWYQQSLDQGLQFLIQYYNGEERAKGNILERFSAQQFPDLHSELNLSSLELGDSALYFCASSPRPLQGQVTYEQYFGPGTRLTVT.